The 22 T cell receptor beta chains below were found in one sample sequenced in a study of blood T cell repertoires in COVID-19. Produced via immunoSEQ multiplex PCR; TCRdb's table is partial and in-frame only. The data show fewer than 400,000 clones, approximately 85% seen once. The source material was PBMCs or T cells enriched from blood (not recorded which). The receptors shown here come from a man aged 30-40 years who had recovered from COVID-19.

This clone appeared a single time. This rearrangement joins TRBV6-5 to TRBJ1-3; D is perhaps TRBD1 (6 bases). V was pared by 0 bases and J by 0 bases, with 9 bases between. The germline CDR1 and CDR2 sequences are MNHEY and SVGAGI. This CDR3 spans 16 amino acids. CDR3 sequence reads: CASSYSDSHSGNTIYF. Written as DNA, the CDR3 is TGTGCCAGCAGTTACTCGGACAGCCACTCTGGAAACACCATATATTTT.

The chain employs TRBV7-9 and TRBJ1-5; TRBD1 matches at 8 bases. Germline loops: CDR1 SEHNR, CDR2 FQNEAQ (reference sequence). The CDR3 has 15 residues. Trimming took 5 bases from V and 6 from J; bases not matched to a gene: 9. The CDR3 loop reads CASSPTGARGQPQHF. The DNA of the CDR3 is TGTGCCAGCAGCCCGACAGGGGCCCGAGGTCAGCCCCAGCATTTT.

The chain joins TRBV25-1 to TRBJ1-2, with D unclear. The germline CDR1 and CDR2 sequences are MGHDK and SYGVNS. Trimming removed 5 bases at V and 6 bases at J, with 13 bases between. CDR3 size: 13 residues. The CDR3 DNA sequence: TGTGCCAGCAGTTCACGGGCGGGCGATGGCTACACCTTC. Translation gives CASSSRAGDGYTF.

The chain combines TRBV18 with TRBJ2-5; TRBD1 agrees at 12 bases. The CDR3 has 15 residues. The junction had 6 bases not matched to a gene; V was cut back by 5 bases and J by 5 bases. Germline V gene lookup returns CDR1 KGHSH and CDR2 LQKENI. This CDR3 reads CASSTGQGATETQYF. In nucleotides, the CDR3 is TGTGCCAGCTCAACGGGACAGGGGGCAACGGAGACCCAGTACTTC.

The table lists this clone with a few counts. The V gene is TRBV5-1, the J gene TRBJ2-2, with D unresolved. The CDR3 consists of 16 residues. V was cut by 7 bases and J by 4 bases, with 20 bases left in between. Germline V CDR1 and CDR2: SGHRS, YFSETQ. CDR3 sequence reads: CASAFSTTQGTGELFF. CDR3 DNA: TGCGCCAGCGCTTTCAGTACTACTCAAGGCACCGGGGAGCTGTTTTTT.

The chain joins TRBV10-2 to TRBJ2-1, with D perhaps matching TRBD2 (6 bases). Germline CDR1 reads WSHSY; CDR2 reads SAAADI. The CDR3 is 15 amino acids. Trimming removed 6 bases at V and 8 bases at J, with 20 bases between. In DNA form, the CDR3 reads TGCGCCAGCAGGAAAGGGACCGGCGGGATTGATGAGCAGTTCTTC. This translates into CASRKGTGGIDEQFF.

This sequence joins TRBV27 and TRBJ1-3, with 7 nucleotides matching TRBD1. Unmatched junction bases numbered 8, after V lost 2 bases and J lost 4 bases. This CDR3 is built from 16 residues. CDR1 and CDR2 from the germline V gene are MNHEY and SMNVEV (reference sequence). In DNA form, the CDR3 reads TGTGCCAGCAGTTTAGGGGCAGGGGGTTCGGGAAACACCATATATTTT. Translation: CASSLGAGGSGNTIYF.

The genes are TRBV18 and TRBJ2-7, with a weak D call TRBD1 (6 bases). Germline values: CDR1 KGHSH, CDR2 LQKENI. V was shortened by 1 base and J by 3 bases, with 10 bases between the two germline ends. CDR3 size: 14 residues. The CDR3 DNA follows: TGTGCCAGCTCACCACAAGGGACAATCTACGAGCAGTACTTC. Protein product: CASSPQGTIYEQYF.

V usage is TRBV25-1 and J usage is TRBJ2-4; D remains unclear. This CDR3 is built from 13 residues. CDR1 and CDR2 (germline): MGHDK, SYGVNS. Deletions cut 4 bases from V and 1 base from J, with 5 bases between. CDR3 sequence reads: CASSGHAKNIQYF. CDR3 DNA: TGTGCCAGCAGTGGACATGCCAAAAACATTCAGTACTTC.

The chain links TRBV7-8 to TRBJ2-7; 10 nucleotides match TRBD2. The CDR3 has 15 amino acids. J was trimmed by 4 bases and V by 5 bases; bases with no gene match: 8. The V gene's germline CDR1 is SGHVS and CDR2 FQNEAQ. The CDR3 here is CASSPLAGGTYEQYF. CDR3 nucleotides: TGTGCCAGCAGCCCCTTAGCGGGGGGTACTTACGAGCAGTACTTC.

This clone was found once. The chain recombines TRBV5-4 with TRBJ2-1; tentative D call: TRBD2 (6 bases). CDR1 and CDR2 (germline): SGHNT, YYREEE (reference sequence). The CDR3 covers 15 residues. The V end lost 6 bases, the J end lost 2 bases, and 15 bases lay between the germline ends. CDR3 bases: TGTGCCAGCACCCCCGGGGGTCCGGCCTACAATGAGCAGTTCTTC. Amino acids: CASTPGGPAYNEQFF.

The genes are TRBV15 and TRBJ2-7; 9 nucleotides match TRBD2. V was pared by 1 base and J by 3 bases, with 7 bases of the junction left unmatched. The CDR3 has 16 residues. Germline CDR1 LNHNV, CDR2 YYDKDF (reference sequence). CDR3 bases: TGTGCCACCAGCAGAGCAGGGGCGGGGGGGCACTACGAGCAGTACTTC. The encoded protein is CATSRAGAGGHYEQYF.

This clone was observed a single time. Other DNA sequences in the same sample also yield this CDR3. This rearrangement joins TRBV3-1 (or the pseudogene TRBV3-2) to TRBJ2-5; 7 bases are shared with TRBD2. Losses at the gene ends were 6 bases for V and 2 bases for J; bases not matched to a gene: 6. The CDR3 covers 14 residues. In germline, CDR1 is LGHDT, CDR2 YNNKEL (reference sequence). CDR3 sequence (DNA): TGTGCCAGCAGTCACCGCGGGGGACAAGAGACCCAGTACTTC. Translation gives CASSHRGGQETQYF.

V usage is TRBV6-5 and J usage is TRBJ1-1; D is unresolved. V was cut by 7 bases and J by 3 bases, with 12 bases left in between. This CDR3 spans 13 amino acids. The germline V gene has CDR1 MNHEY and CDR2 SVGAGI. Here the CDR3 DNA reads TGTGCCAGCACCACCGGGATCTACACTGAAGCTTTCTTT. It encodes CASTTGIYTEAFF.

The chain couples TRBV21-1 to TRBJ2-3; the table assigns TRBD2, which was not confirmed against the DNA. TRBV21-1 counts as a pseudogene. The CDR3 covers 21 residues. Here the CDR3 reads CASSNPTTGTPHKSFTDTQYF. The CDR3 DNA is TGTGCCAGCAGCAACCCGACGACCGGGACTCCTCATAAGTCCTTCACAGATACGCAGTATTTT.

The chain couples TRBV30 to TRBJ1-4; weak D call: TRBD1 (5 bases). The CDR3 is 11 residues long. Germline CDR1 and CDR2: GTSNPN and SVGIG (reference sequence). Trimming removed 5 bases at V and 7 bases at J, with 8 bases between. CDR3 sequence: CAWGASEKLFF. In DNA form, the CDR3 reads TGTGCCTGGGGGGCTAGTGAAAAACTGTTTTTT.

Details on this clone: Other DNA sequences within the sample encode an identical CDR3. The V and J genes are TRBV30 and TRBJ1-2, with 10 bases matching TRBD1. The J segment lost 6 bases and the V segment lost 2 bases, leaving 3 bases of the junction unmatched. The CDR3 contains 13 residues. The germline CDR1 and CDR2 sequences are GTSNPN and SVGIG (reference sequence). The CDR3 spells CAWSLGQGNGYTF. The CDR3 DNA sequence: TGTGCCTGGAGTTTGGGACAGGGGAATGGCTACACCTTC.

The CDR3 spells CASSWNSRGALNTEAFF. The CDR3 coding sequence is TGTGCCAGCAGCTGGAACAGCAGGGGCGCCTTGAACACTGAAGCTTTCTTT. The chain employs TRBV5-8 and TRBJ1-1, with D maybe TRBD1 (6 bases). With 3 bases removed from V and 0 bases from J, the gap between germline ends came to 18 bases. Germline V gene sequence: CDR1 SGHTS, CDR2 YDEGEE. The CDR3 totals 17 residues.

The chain has TRBV10-3 and TRBJ2-1; D perhaps matches TRBD2 (6 bases). This CDR3 region has 16 residues. CDR1 is ENHRY and CDR2 is SYGVKD in the germline V gene. Trimming shortened V by 6 bases and J by 2 bases, and 17 bases separated the two germline ends. CDR3 nucleotides: TGTGCCATCAGAGAACCCGGGACTCCAACCTACAATGAGCAGTTCTTC. This encodes CAIREPGTPTYNEQFF.

The chain has TRBV6-5 and TRBJ1-1, with a possible D match to TRBD1 (5 bases). CDR1 is MNHEY and CDR2 is SVGAGI in the germline V gene. The CDR3 totals 14 residues. Trimming removed 6 bases from V and 3 bases from J, with 14 bases in between. CDR3 sequence (DNA): TGTGCCAGCAGCTTAGGGCGGGGGGACACTGAAGCTTTCTTT. It is translated as CASSLGRGDTEAFF.

The genes are TRBV30 and TRBJ1-2; TRBD1 agrees at 7 bases. J lost 6 bases, V lost 2 bases, and 3 bases had no gene match. This CDR3 is 12 amino acids long. Looked up from germline, CDR1 is GTSNPN and CDR2 is SVGIG (reference sequence). CDR3 bases: TGTGCCTGGAGTTCAGGGGGTCATGGCTACACCTTC. Its protein product is CAWSSGGHGYTF.

This clone was seen a handful of times. The chain is built from TRBV29-1 and TRBJ1-1; maybe TRBD1 (6 bases). The V gene's germline CDR1 is SQVTM and CDR2 ANQGSEA. CDR3 length: 13 amino acids. V was pared by 4 bases and J by 5 bases, with 14 bases between. The CDR3 region is CSVGRGDGTEAFF. The CDR3 nucleotides read TGCAGCGTTGGCAGGGGTGATGGGACTGAAGCTTTCTTT.